This entry lists 32 T cell receptor beta chains sequenced from one sample in a study of blood T cell repertoires in COVID-19. Method: immunoSEQ multiplex PCR; TCRdb's copy keeps in-frame clones and lacks some. The sample yields over 30,000 clones, around three quarters seen once. Sequences were obtained from peripheral blood. The receptors shown here come from a man older than 75 with active or convalescent COVID-19.

V usage is TRBV27 and J usage is TRBJ1-5; no definite D call. CDR3 length: 13 residues. Per germline, CDR1 MNHEY and CDR2 SMNVEV (reference sequence). Trimming pared 3 bases from V and 4 bases from J, leaving 7 bases between. CDR3 protein: CASSFQWNQPQHF. Here the CDR3 DNA reads TGTGCCAGCAGTTTCCAGTGGAATCAGCCCCAGCATTTT.

The V gene is TRBV18, the J gene TRBJ1-5; D not certain. V lost 1 base and J 0 bases, leaving 7 bases between the germline ends. The CDR3 runs 15 residues. Germline CDR1 is KGHSH and CDR2 is LQKENI. CDR3 in amino acids: CASSPQTDSNQPQHF. The CDR3 DNA reads TGTGCCAGCTCACCACAAACAGATAGCAATCAGCCCCAGCATTTT.

The CDR3 protein is CASSKTTGNPYEQYF. The CDR3 DNA sequence: TGTGCCAGCAGCAAGACGACAGGGAACCCCTACGAGCAGTACTTC. The J gene is TRBJ2-7, the V gene TRBV11-1; 7 bases are a match to TRBD1. This CDR3 has 15 residues. Looked up from germline, CDR1 is SGHAT and CDR2 is FQDESV (reference sequence). Trimming took 5 bases from V and 2 from J; bases not matched to a gene: 9.

The chain combines TRBV28 with TRBJ2-7; tentatively, D is TRBD1 (6 bases). V dropped 6 bases and J dropped 4 bases, with 16 bases sitting between them. CDR1 and CDR2 (germline): MDHEN, SYDVKM. The CDR3 length is 14 residues. The CDR3 loop reads CASRTDSGAYEQYF. Written as DNA, the CDR3 is TGTGCCAGCAGGACAGACTCAGGGGCTTACGAGCAGTACTTC.

This clone was detected once. The chain uses TRBV28 and TRBJ2-3; 7 bases agree with TRBD2. V lost 5 bases to trimming and J lost 5 bases; unmatched junction nucleotides: 7. In germline, CDR1 is MDHEN, CDR2 SYDVKM. CDR3 length equals 14 residues. This chain's CDR3 is CASSPSGIRDTQYF. CDR3 nucleotides: TGTGCCAGCAGTCCGAGCGGGATAAGAGATACGCAGTATTTT.

The CDR3 DNA is TGTGCCAGCAGTTCCCTGCGAAGCCGGTATCAGCCCCAGCATTTT. This sequence encodes CASSSLRSRYQPQHF. The rearrangement uses TRBV28 and TRBJ1-5; D is unclear. Germline V gives CDR1 MDHEN, CDR2 SYDVKM. Trimming cost V 4 bases and J 5 bases, with 15 bases left between them. The CDR3 is made up of 15 amino acids.

J is TRBJ2-1 and V is TRBV15, with TRBD2 as a possible D gene (6 bases). The CDR3 has 18 residues. Deletions cut 0 bases from V and 8 bases from J, with 23 bases between. Germline V lookup: CDR1 LNHNV, CDR2 YYDKDF (reference sequence). The CDR3 region is CATSRDRTPSGLLHEQFF. CDR3 nucleotides: TGTGCCACCAGCAGAGACCGAACCCCCTCGGGACTCCTCCATGAGCAGTTCTTC.

The genes are TRBV28 and TRBJ2-5; 15 nucleotides line up with TRBD2. V trimming: 7 bases; J trimming: 5 bases; junction bases outside the gene matches: 8. The CDR3 has 16 amino acids. Germline lookup yields CDR1 MDHEN and CDR2 SYDVKM. This chain's CDR3 is CASIGLAGGPSETQYF. The CDR3, as DNA: TGTGCCAGCATCGGACTAGCGGGAGGGCCGTCGGAGACCCAGTACTTC. The full variable domain, completed using reference TRBV28 and TRBJ2-5, is DVKVTQSSRYLVKRTGEKVFLECVQDMDHENMFWYRQDPGLGLRLIYFSYDVKMKEKGDIPEGYSVSREKKERFSLILESASTNQTSMYLCASIGLAGGPSETQYFGPGTRLLVL.

This CDR3 reads CASSLQTGSEQYF. The CDR3 DNA is TGTGCCAGCAGCCTCCAGACAGGGAGCGAGCAGTACTTC. The gene calls are TRBV7-3 and TRBJ2-7; 7 bases line up with TRBD1. V lost 5 bases to trimming and J lost 6 bases; unmatched junction nucleotides: 7. Germline V gene data show CDR1 as SGHTA and CDR2 as FQGTGA. This CDR3 comprises 13 residues.

This chain connects TRBV7-6 to TRBJ2-7, with a possible D match to TRBD2 (7 bases). Germline CDR1 and CDR2: SGHVS and FNYEAQ. The germline V and J ends were trimmed by 0 bases and 0 bases, with 15 bases remaining between them. The CDR3 consists of 17 residues. The DNA for the CDR3 is TGTGCCAGCAGCTTAGCGGGGGGGCGGAAGAGCTCCTACGAGCAGTACTTC. It translates to CASSLAGGRKSSYEQYF.

This clone appeared a single time. This chain joins TRBV18 and TRBJ1-6; a weak D match, TRBD1 (6 bases). Per the germline V gene, CDR1 is KGHSH and CDR2 is LQKENI. The CDR3 is 13 residues long. Trimming pared 2 bases from V and 8 bases from J, leaving 7 bases between. CDR3 amino acids: CASSPWTDSPLHF. CDR3 sequence (DNA): TGTGCCAGCTCACCATGGACAGATTCACCCCTCCACTTT. The full variable domain, completed using reference TRBV18 and TRBJ1-6, is NAGVMQNPRHLVRRRGQEARLRCSPMKGHSHVYWYRQLPEEGLKFMVYLQKENIIDESGMPKERFSAEFPKEGPSILRIQQVVRGDSAAYFCASSPWTDSPLHFGNGTRLTVT.

The chain is built from TRBV21-1 and TRBJ1-2; TRBD1 is the table's D call and was not checked against the DNA. TRBV21-1 is assigned pseudogene status. This CDR3 is 21 amino acids long. CDR3 region: CASSKEGAGGHGQTNPYGYIF. CDR3 sequence (DNA): TGTGCCAGCAGCAAAGAAGGGGCAGGGGGACACGGCCAAACGAACCCTTATGGCTACATCTTC.

The genes are TRBV5-8 and TRBJ2-3, with 7 nucleotides matching TRBD2. The germline V gene has CDR1 SGHTS and CDR2 YDEGEE. V gave up 0 bases and J gave up 6 bases; unmatched junction bases: 4. CDR3 length equals 14 residues. CDR3 DNA sequence: TGTGCCAGCAGCTTGGGACTAGCCCCCGATACGCAGTATTTT. Residues: CASSLGLAPDTQYF.

The chain links TRBV7-2 to TRBJ1-2; D is unclear. CDR1 and CDR2 (germline): SGHTA, FQGNSA. V was pared by 5 bases and J by 8 bases, with 12 bases between. The CDR3 is 12 residues long. The CDR3 coding sequence is TGTGCCAGCAGCACGAGAGGGTTGGGCTACACCTTC. It codes for CASSTRGLGYTF.

This chain connects TRBV30 to TRBJ2-6; 7 bases match TRBD1. The V gene end was trimmed by 8 bases and the J gene end by 2 bases; junction bases not matched to a gene: 15. Germline-derived CDR1 and CDR2 are GTSNPN and SVGIG (reference sequence). This CDR3 comprises 17 residues. The CDR3 reads CAQASTGIGAGANVLTF. The CDR3 bases are TGTGCCCAAGCATCGACAGGGATTGGTGCTGGGGCCAACGTCCTGACTTTC. Together with reference TRBV30 and TRBJ2-6, the CDR3 gives the full variable domain: SQTIHQWPATLVQPVGSPLSLECTVEGTSNPNLYWYRQAAGRGLQLLFYSVGIGQISSEVPQNLSASRPQDRQFILSSKKLLLSDSGFYLCAQASTGIGAGANVLTFGAGSRLTVL.

V usage is TRBV2 and J usage is TRBJ1-2, with D possibly TRBD1 on 6 matching bases. Germline V gene lookup returns CDR1 SNHLY and CDR2 FYNNEI. There are 12 residues in the CDR3. V lost 7 bases, J lost 7 bases, and 13 bases lay in between. The CDR3 sequence is CASTPGAGGYTF. DNA for the CDR3: TGTGCCAGCACTCCAGGGGCGGGTGGCTACACCTTC.

This clone has more than one count but fewer than ten. In DNA, the CDR3 is TGCGCCAGCAACAATCTAGCGGGGGGTGGAAATGAGCAGTTCTTC. This translates into CASNNLAGGGNEQFF. The chain carries TRBV5-1 and TRBJ2-1, with 11 bases fitting TRBD2. The length of the CDR3 is 15 residues. V gave up 6 bases and J gave up 7 bases; unmatched junction bases: 9. From germline, CDR1 is SGHRS and CDR2 YFSETQ.

J is TRBJ1-2 and V is TRBV13; the D is unclear. V shed 0 bases and J shed 3 bases, with 5 bases lying between them. CDR1 is PRHDT, CDR2 FYEKMQ, per germline (reference sequence). The CDR3 extends over 13 amino acids. CDR3 in DNA: TGTGCCAGCAGCTTAGGATCGGACTATGGCTACACCTTC. This sequence encodes CASSLGSDYGYTF.

The gene calls are TRBV5-3 and TRBJ1-1; the D gene is possibly TRBD1 (6 bases). TRBV5-3 is an ORF, with its function uncertain. Trimming cost V 1 base and J 1 base, with 11 bases left between them. The CDR3 has 15 amino acids. CDR3 sequence (DNA): TGTGCCAGAAGCTTGAATTTGGGACAGAACACTGAAGCTTTCTTT. This sequence encodes CARSLNLGQNTEAFF.

The chain couples TRBV7-2 to TRBJ2-3; 8 bases line up with TRBD1. V was clipped by 0 bases and J by 4 bases; unmatched bases: 0. The length of the CDR3 is 14 residues. The germline CDR1 and CDR2 sequences are SGHTA and FQGNSA. DNA of the CDR3: TGTGCCAGCAGCTTAGCGGACAGGGCAGATACGCAGTATTTT. Protein sequence: CASSLADRADTQYF.

The chain is built from TRBV4-3 and TRBJ1-1; D is ambiguous. With 0 bases removed from V and 4 bases from J, the gap between germline ends came to 6 bases. Germline CDR1 and CDR2: LGHNA and YSLEER. The CDR3 runs 13 residues. CDR3 protein: CASSQDFSTEAFF. The CDR3 DNA sequence: TGCGCCAGCAGCCAAGATTTTAGCACTGAAGCTTTCTTT.

Only one count was recorded for this clone. The DNA of the CDR3 is TGTGCCAGCAGTTCCACAGGGGGCCTGCGGCACTACGAGCAGTACTTC. Protein product: CASSSTGGLRHYEQYF. V is TRBV28 and J is TRBJ2-7; 9 nucleotides match TRBD1. The J segment lost 3 bases and the V segment lost 4 bases, leaving 10 bases of the junction unmatched. The CDR3 has 16 amino acids. Looked up from germline, CDR1 is MDHEN and CDR2 is SYDVKM.

The gene calls are TRBV29-1 and TRBJ1-4; 8 positions agree with TRBD1. The CDR3 extends over 13 amino acids. With V trimmed by 6 bases and J by 7 bases, 7 bases remained unmatched. CDR1 and CDR2 (germline): SQVTM, ANQGSEA. CDR3 DNA sequence: TGCAGCGTAACGTGGACAGGGAGTGAAAAACTGTTTTTT. This translates into CSVTWTGSEKLFF.

The chain recombines TRBV11-2 with TRBJ2-5; 8 positions match TRBD1. The CDR3 sequence is 17 residues long. Germline CDR1 reads SGHAT; CDR2 reads FQNNGV. The junction had 10 bases not matched to a gene; V was cut back by 3 bases and J by 1 base. CDR3: CASSFGGTGELQETQYF. In nucleotides, the CDR3 is TGTGCCAGCAGCTTCGGCGGGACAGGAGAACTCCAAGAGACCCAGTACTTC.

The gene calls are TRBV25-1 and TRBJ2-2; TRBD1 aligns across 8 bases. V was pared by 10 bases and J by 4 bases, with 5 bases of the junction left unmatched. Germline assignment: CDR1 MGHDK and CDR2 SYGVNS. The length of the CDR3 is 13 residues. DNA of the CDR3: TGTGCCACCCCGGGACAGGCCACCGGGGAGCTGTTTTTT. This translates into CATPGQATGELFF.

The rearrangement joins TRBV6-5 to TRBJ1-5; weak D call: TRBD1 (5 bases). The CDR3 is made up of 14 amino acids. V shed 7 bases and J shed 3 bases, with 13 bases lying between them. Per the germline V gene, CDR1 is MNHEY and CDR2 is SVGAGI. In nucleotides, the CDR3 is TGTGCCAGCAAACAGGCCACCGCCAATCAGCCCCAGCATTTT. Translation: CASKQATANQPQHF.

This rearrangement joins TRBV3-1 (or the pseudogene TRBV3-2) to TRBJ2-3; D possibly corresponds to TRBD2 (6 bases). The CDR3 is 16 residues long. Trimming took off 3 bases at V and 4 bases at J, with 17 bases between the two ends. In germline, CDR1 is LGHDT, CDR2 YNNKEL (reference sequence). The CDR3 loop is CASSHPGLDLADTQYF. DNA of the CDR3: TGTGCCAGCAGCCATCCGGGACTCGATTTGGCAGATACGCAGTATTTT.

V and J are TRBV7-9 and TRBJ2-5; 8 positions agree with TRBD2. This CDR3 region has 14 residues. The V gene end was trimmed by 5 bases and the J gene end by 5 bases; junction bases not matched to a gene: 7. Germline-derived CDR1 and CDR2 are SEHNR and FQNEAQ (reference sequence). CDR3 region: CASSPRTGGETQYF. In DNA, the CDR3 is TGTGCCAGCAGCCCCCGGACGGGAGGGGAGACCCAGTACTTC.

V gene TRBV6-1 combines with J gene TRBJ2-1; TRBD2 is a possible D gene (6 bases). CDR1 is MNHNS, CDR2 SASEGT, per germline. The V end lost 0 bases, the J end lost 9 bases, and 12 bases lay between the germline ends. This CDR3 contains 14 residues. In DNA form, the CDR3 reads TGTGCCAGCAGTGAAGCGGGAGGAGGAGGTGAGCAGTTCTTC. Translating it yields CASSEAGGGGEQFF.

This clone is a singleton in its sample. The J gene is TRBJ2-1, the V gene TRBV6-1; TRBD1 agrees at 8 bases. The V segment lost 1 base and the J segment 10 bases; nucleotides outside the gene matches: 6. The germline V gene has CDR1 MNHNS and CDR2 SASEGT. The CDR3 spans 14 residues. CDR3 coding DNA: TGTGCCAGCAGTGAAGGGACAGGGTTTAGGGAGCAGTTCTTC. This codes for CASSEGTGFREQFF.

This clone was detected only a few times. As DNA, the CDR3 is TGTGCCAGCAGTTTACGCTTGGACAGTTCGGGCGCGGTGAATTCACCCCTCCACTTT. It specifies CASSLRLDSSGAVNSPLHF. The gene calls are TRBV28 and TRBJ1-6; D is possibly TRBD1 (6 bases). The CDR3 consists of 19 residues. V was trimmed by 2 bases and J by 7 bases, leaving 24 bases between them. The germline CDR1 and CDR2 sequences are MDHEN and SYDVKM.

The genes are TRBV7-3 and TRBJ2-3, with D possibly being TRBD1 (6 bases). The CDR3 loop spans 16 amino acids. Trimming removed 5 bases at V and 3 bases at J, with 18 bases between. The V gene's germline CDR1 is SGHTA and CDR2 FQGTGA. CDR3 nucleotides: TGTGCCAGCAGCGCCATACCTATTACAGGGACAGATACGCAGTATTTT. This encodes CASSAIPITGTDTQYF. Full variable domain (rest looked up from reference TRBV7-3 and TRBJ2-3): GAGVSQTPSNKVTEKGKYVELRCDPISGHTALYWYRQSLGQGPEFLIYFQGTGAADDSGLPNDRFFAVRPEGSVSTLKIQRTERGDSAVYLCASSAIPITGTDTQYFGPGTRLTVL.